This T cell receptor beta chain comes out of a study of neurological immune-mediated disorders (dated by TCRdb to the late 2010s). Background on the whole study: Using UMI-based sequencing, the study compared peripheral blood TCR-beta repertoires from patients with HTLV-I-associated myelopathy (HAM/TSP), patients with multiple sclerosis, and healthy controls. Longitudinal samples, technical triplicates and paired sorted CD4+ and CD8+ T-cell subsets, alongside PBMC samples, were included among the roughly 110 TCR-beta libraries. The cohort comprised about 68 subjects: some 15 HAM/TSP patients, around 34 multiple sclerosis patients and approximately 20 healthy controls. The study at large found these results: The highest TCR clonal expansion was observed in HAM/TSP patients, whereas the lowest was observed in MS patients, even when compared with healthy controls. Across subjects, expanded clones never shared an identical CDR3 amino acid sequence, which suggests that the TCR-beta repertoires in every group were private.

The healthy controls were volunteers from a blood bank in Maryland, USA. Unsorted PBMC libraries were generated from 2 million PBMCs stored in RNAlater at -80 °C until RNA extraction. Peripheral blood underwent Ficoll-Hypaque density gradient centrifugation to isolate PBMCs, which were then cryopreserved in liquid nitrogen. This clonotype has at least ten counts. It lacks a known antigen. Nothing much larger sits one base from this clone, and base qualities are not available. cDNA synthesis used template-switch 5'RACE with a primer carrying a 10-nucleotide random unique molecular identifier tagging each TCR transcript. Every sequencing run yielded over 160 million TCR-beta sequences covering 15-18 subjects. The RNeasy kit was used to extract total RNA. The KAPA Real-time Library Amplification kit was used to amplify TCR-beta VDJ regions with primers for the TCR constant region and the 5'RACE anchor. A first PCR added sample indexes and Illumina adaptors, after which a second PCR increased the library yield. After Ampure bead purification, the roughly 650 bp TCR product was size-selected on a 2% E-gel SizeSelection system. Before pooling, library quality was assessed on a Bioanalyzer, concentration was determined with Qubit, and library quantification was performed with the Kapa Library Quantification kit. Paired-end 2 x 150 bp sequencing of the libraries was performed on an Illumina HiSeq 2500. To increase sequence diversity, about 25-30% phiX was spiked into each library pool. Under the source paper's analysis protocol: The quality-filtered reads were processed with the UMI-based MiGEC pipeline, whose error correction step removed more than 75% of the raw TCR sequences. IMGT germline references were used for alignment of VDJ genes, and clonotypes were defined by a unique CDR3 amino acid sequence together with V-J genes. VDJtools evaluated clonal expansion, Shannon diversity and CDR3 relatedness (CalcPairwiseDistances, ClusterSamples); CLCbio workbench built phylogenetic trees. Using coefficient-of-variation modelling across technical triplicates, the study counted a clone as expanded if it had at least 8 unique UMIs. The public reads were run again by TCRdb, first through fastp at Q25 and then through MiXCR, and only productive beta chains were kept. Every distinct CDR3 protein forms one entry, paired with its most common genes and DNA. TCRdb assigned the V and J calls; the authors' analysis was not used. This sample is represented by under 45,000 distinct CDR3 sequences; approximately 12% of them were singletons. The ten largest account for 0.95% to 1.5% of the sample.

The receptor was derived from a female donor in good health. The specimen was PBMCs.

The DNA sequence is as follows: TGCAGTGCTAGAGATGCTAGCGGGGCGGGAGATACGCAGTATTTT. Translated, it gives CSARDASGAGDTQYF. This sequence uses TRBV20-1 and TRBJ2-3; TRBD2 aligns with 9 central bases. Taken from cysteine to phenylalanine, the CDR3 has 15 residues. Just CDR3 DNA is preserved here, 45 bases in frame from base 1. Germline trimming amounts to 0 bases on V and 5 bases on J, with 6 as the count of junction bases outside the gene matches. CDR1 and CDR2 were assigned from the germline V gene (reference sequence) as DFQATT and SNEGSKA.